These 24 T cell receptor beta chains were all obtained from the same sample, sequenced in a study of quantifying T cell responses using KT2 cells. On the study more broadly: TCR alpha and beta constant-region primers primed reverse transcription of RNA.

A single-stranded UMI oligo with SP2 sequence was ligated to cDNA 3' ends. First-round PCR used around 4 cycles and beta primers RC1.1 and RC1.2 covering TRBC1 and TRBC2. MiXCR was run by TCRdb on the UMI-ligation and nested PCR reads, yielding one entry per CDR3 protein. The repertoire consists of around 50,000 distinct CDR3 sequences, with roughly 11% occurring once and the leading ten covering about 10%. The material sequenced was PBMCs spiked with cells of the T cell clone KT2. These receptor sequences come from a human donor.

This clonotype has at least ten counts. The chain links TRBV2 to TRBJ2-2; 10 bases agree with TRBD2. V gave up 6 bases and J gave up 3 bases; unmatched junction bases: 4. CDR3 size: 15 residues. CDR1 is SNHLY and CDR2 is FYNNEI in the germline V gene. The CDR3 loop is CASSQGLADTGELFF. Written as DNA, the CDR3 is TGTGCCAGCAGCCAAGGACTAGCGGACACCGGGGAGCTGTTTTTT.

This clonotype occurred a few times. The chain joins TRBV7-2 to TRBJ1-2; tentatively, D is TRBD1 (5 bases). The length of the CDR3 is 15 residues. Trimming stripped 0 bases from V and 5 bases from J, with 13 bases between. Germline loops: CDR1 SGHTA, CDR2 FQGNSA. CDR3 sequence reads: CASSLAPGLGYGYTF. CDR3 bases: TGTGCCAGCAGCTTAGCTCCAGGGCTAGGGTATGGCTACACCTTC.

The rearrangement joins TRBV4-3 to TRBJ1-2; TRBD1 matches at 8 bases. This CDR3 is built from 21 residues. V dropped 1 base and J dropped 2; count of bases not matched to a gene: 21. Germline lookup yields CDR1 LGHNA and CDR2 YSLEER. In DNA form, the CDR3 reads TGCGCCAGCAGCCAAGCCCGGGACAGGAACTATGGCTGGGACAGGAACTATGGCTACACCTTC. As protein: CASSQARDRNYGWDRNYGYTF.

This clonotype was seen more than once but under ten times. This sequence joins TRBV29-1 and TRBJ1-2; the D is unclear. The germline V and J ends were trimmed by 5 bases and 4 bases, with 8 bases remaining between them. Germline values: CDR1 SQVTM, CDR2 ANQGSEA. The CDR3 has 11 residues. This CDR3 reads CSVSDGYGYTF. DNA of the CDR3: TGCAGCGTTTCGGACGGCTATGGCTACACCTTC.

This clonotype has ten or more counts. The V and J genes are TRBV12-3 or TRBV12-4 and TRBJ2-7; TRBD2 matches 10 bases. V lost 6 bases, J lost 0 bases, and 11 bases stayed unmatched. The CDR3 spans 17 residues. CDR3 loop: CASSSERTSGSSYEQYF. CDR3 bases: TGTGCCAGCAGCTCCGAACGGACTAGCGGCAGCTCCTACGAGCAGTACTTC.

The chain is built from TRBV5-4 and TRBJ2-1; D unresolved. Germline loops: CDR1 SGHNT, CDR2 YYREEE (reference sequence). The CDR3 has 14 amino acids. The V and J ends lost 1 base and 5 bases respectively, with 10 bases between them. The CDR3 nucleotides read TGTGCCAGCAGCTTGTGGCAGAGGAACAATGAGCAGTTCTTC. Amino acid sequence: CASSLWQRNNEQFF.

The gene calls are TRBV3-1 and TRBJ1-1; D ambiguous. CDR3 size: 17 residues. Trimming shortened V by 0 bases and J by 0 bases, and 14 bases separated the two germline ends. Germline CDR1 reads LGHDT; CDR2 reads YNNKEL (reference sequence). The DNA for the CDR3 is TGTGCCAGCAGCCAAGATAAAAGCACCCTCTTGAACACTGAAGCTTTCTTT. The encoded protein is CASSQDKSTLLNTEAFF.

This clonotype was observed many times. The CDR3 spells CSASPGILAKNIQYF. CDR3 sequence (DNA): TGCAGTGCTAGTCCGGGCATCCTAGCCAAAAACATTCAGTACTTC. This chain links TRBV20-1 with TRBJ2-4; D is unresolved. The CDR3 runs to 15 residues. V gave up 3 bases and J gave up 0 bases, with 12 bases separating them. Germline-derived CDR1 and CDR2 are DFQATT and SNEGSKA (reference sequence).

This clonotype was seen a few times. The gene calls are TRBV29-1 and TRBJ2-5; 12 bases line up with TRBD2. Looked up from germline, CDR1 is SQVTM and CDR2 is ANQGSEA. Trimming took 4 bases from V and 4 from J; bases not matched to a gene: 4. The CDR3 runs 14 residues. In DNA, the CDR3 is TGCAGCGTTGGGCCTAGCGGGGGGGGAGAGACCCAGTACTTC. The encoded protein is CSVGPSGGGETQYF.

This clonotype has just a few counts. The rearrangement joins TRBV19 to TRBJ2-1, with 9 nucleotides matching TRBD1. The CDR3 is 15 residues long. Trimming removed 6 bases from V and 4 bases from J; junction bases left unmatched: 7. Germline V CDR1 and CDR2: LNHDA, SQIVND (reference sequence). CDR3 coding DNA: TGTGCCAGTAGAGTGACAGGGGGTTCTTACAATGAGCAGTTCTTC. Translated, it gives CASRVTGGSYNEQFF.

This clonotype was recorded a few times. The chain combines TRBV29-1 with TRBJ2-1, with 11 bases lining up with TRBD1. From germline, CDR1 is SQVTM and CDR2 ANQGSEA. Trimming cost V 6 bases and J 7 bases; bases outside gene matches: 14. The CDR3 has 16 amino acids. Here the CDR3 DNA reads TGCAGCGTGCCTCCCCCGTTGGGACAGGGGGGGAATGAGCAGTTCTTC. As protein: CSVPPPLGQGGNEQFF.

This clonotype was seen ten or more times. In nucleotides, the CDR3 is TGCAGCGTTGCCGGGAGGCAGATGAACACTGAAGCTTTCTTT. Translation gives CSVAGRQMNTEAFF. The chain joins TRBV29-1 to TRBJ1-1; D gene uncertain. V gave up 4 bases and J gave up 0 bases, with 12 bases separating them. The V gene's germline CDR1 is SQVTM and CDR2 ANQGSEA. CDR3 size: 14 residues.

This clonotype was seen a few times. CDR3 coding DNA: TGTGCCAGCAGTTACTATGGGACTAGCGGGAGATATGAGCAGTTCTTC. Translating gives CASSYYGTSGRYEQFF. The chain has TRBV6-5 and TRBJ2-1; 14 bases are a match to TRBD2. Trimming at V came to 1 base and at J to 8 bases, leaving 4 bases not matched to a gene. Per the germline V gene, CDR1 is MNHEY and CDR2 is SVGAGI. The CDR3 is 16 residues long.

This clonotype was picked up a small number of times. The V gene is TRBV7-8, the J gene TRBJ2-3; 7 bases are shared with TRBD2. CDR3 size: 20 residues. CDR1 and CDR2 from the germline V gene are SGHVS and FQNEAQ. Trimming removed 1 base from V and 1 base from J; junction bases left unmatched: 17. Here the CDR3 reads CASSLDKISNRGLRTDTQYF. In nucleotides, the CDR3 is TGTGCCAGCAGCTTAGACAAAATCTCGAACCGGGGACTACGCACAGATACGCAGTATTTT.

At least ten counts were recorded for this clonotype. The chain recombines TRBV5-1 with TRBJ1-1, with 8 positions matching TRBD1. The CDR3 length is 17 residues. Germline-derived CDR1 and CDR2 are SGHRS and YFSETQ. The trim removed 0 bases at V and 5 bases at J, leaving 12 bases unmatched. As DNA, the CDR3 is TGCGCCAGCAGCTTGGGACCCTACAGGGGGAGGCTTACTGAAGCTTTCTTT. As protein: CASSLGPYRGRLTEAFF.

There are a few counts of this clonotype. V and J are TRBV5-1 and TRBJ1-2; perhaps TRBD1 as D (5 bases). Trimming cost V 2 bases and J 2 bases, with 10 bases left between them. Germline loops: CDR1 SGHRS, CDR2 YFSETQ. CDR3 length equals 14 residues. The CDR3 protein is CASSFRDGNYGYTF. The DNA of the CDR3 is TGCGCCAGCAGCTTCCGGGACGGGAACTATGGCTACACCTTC.

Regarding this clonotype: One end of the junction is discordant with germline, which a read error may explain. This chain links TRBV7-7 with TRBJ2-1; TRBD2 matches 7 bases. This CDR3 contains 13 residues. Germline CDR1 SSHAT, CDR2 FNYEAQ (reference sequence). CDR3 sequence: CASSLVAGNEQFF. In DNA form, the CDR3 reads TGTGCTAGCAGCTTGGTAGCGGGCAATGAGCAGTTCTTC.

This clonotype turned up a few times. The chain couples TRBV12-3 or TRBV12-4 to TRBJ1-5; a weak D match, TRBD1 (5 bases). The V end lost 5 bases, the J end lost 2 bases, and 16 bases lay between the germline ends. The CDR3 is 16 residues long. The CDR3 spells CASSPREREGNQPQHF. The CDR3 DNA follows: TGTGCCAGCAGTCCCAGGGAGAGGGAGGGCAATCAGCCCCAGCATTTT.

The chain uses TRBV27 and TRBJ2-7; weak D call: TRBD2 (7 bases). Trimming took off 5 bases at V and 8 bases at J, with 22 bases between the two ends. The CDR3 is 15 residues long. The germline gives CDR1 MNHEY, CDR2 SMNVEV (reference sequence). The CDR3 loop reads CASSPVGQTREQQYF. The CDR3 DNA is TGTGCCAGCAGTCCAGTTGGACAGACGCGGGAGCAGCAGTACTTC.

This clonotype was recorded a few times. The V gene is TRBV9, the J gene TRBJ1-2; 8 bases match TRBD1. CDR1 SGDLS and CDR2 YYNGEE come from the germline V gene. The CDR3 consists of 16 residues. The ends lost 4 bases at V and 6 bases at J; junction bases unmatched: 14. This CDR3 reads CASSQGPGGRSDGYTF. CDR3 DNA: TGTGCCAGCAGCCAAGGCCCAGGGGGCAGATCTGATGGCTACACCTTC.

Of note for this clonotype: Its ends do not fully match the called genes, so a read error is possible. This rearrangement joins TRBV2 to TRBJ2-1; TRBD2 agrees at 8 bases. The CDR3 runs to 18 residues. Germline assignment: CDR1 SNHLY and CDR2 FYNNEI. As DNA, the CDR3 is TGTGCCAGCACCGGGGGGGAGGGCCGTTCGAGGCTCTACAATGAGCGGTTCTTC. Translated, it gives CASTGGEGRSRLYNERFF.

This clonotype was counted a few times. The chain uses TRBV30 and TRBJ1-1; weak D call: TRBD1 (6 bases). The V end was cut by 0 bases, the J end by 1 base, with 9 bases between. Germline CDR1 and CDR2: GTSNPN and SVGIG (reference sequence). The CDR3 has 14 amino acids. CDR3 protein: CAWSVEDRNTEAFF. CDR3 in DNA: TGTGCCTGGAGTGTAGAGGACAGGAACACTGAAGCTTTCTTT. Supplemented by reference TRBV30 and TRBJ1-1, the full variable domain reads SQTIHQWPATLVQPVGSPLSLECTVEGTSNPNLYWYRQAAGRGLQLLFYSVGIGQISSEVPQNLSASRPQDRQFILSSKKLLLSDSGFYLCAWSVEDRNTEAFFGQGTRLTVV.

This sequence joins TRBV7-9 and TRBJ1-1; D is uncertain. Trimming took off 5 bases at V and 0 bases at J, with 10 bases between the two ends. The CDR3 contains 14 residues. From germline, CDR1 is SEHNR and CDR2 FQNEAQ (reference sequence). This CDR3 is CASSLTGLNTEAFF. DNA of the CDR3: TGTGCCAGCAGCCTGACCGGCCTGAACACTGAAGCTTTCTTT.

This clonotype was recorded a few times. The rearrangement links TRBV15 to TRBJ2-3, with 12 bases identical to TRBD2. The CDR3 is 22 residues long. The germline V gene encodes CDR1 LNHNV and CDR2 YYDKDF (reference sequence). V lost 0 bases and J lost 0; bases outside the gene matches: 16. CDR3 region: CATSRDTPWTSGKLTSTDTQYF. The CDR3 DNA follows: TGTGCCACCAGCAGAGATACTCCCTGGACTAGCGGGAAACTCACTAGCACAGATACGCAGTATTTT.